These T cell receptor beta chains were read from a single sample in a study of shared clonotypes between healthy human individuals. Generated by immunoSEQ multiplex PCR, the TCRdb table keeps only in-frame clones and is missing some. The sample has about 980,000 clones; approximately 80% are singletons. The sample consisted of memory CD4+ T cells sorted from blood. These receptors came from a man aged 18 to 30 in good health. CDR3s include the opening cysteine and the closing phenylalanine or tryptophan. A row's size may be missing; if present it is once, few, many or a size class.

j_call clone_size v_call cdr3_aa
TRBJ1-4 once TRBV9 CASSARQGINEKLFF
TRBJ2-7 . TRBV6-5 CASRGGPGVGYEQYF
TRBJ2-7 . TRBV5-4 CASSPKGSPYEQYF
TRBJ2-6 . TRBV5-6 CASSSTGNSGANVLTF
TRBJ1-5 . TRBV19 CASSFSGSGQPQHF
TRBJ2-5 many TRBV5-1 CASSLAGSETQYF
TRBJ2-2 . TRBV10-2 CALSGRRDGELFF
TRBJ2-1 . TRBV18 CASSTLSATGELSLYNEQFF
TRBJ2-1 few TRBV12-5 CASGLDRVGQFF
TRBJ2-5 . TRBV7-2 CASSSGGIGKETQYF
TRBJ2-7 . TRBV7-2 CASSLAGRAYEQYF
TRBJ2-4 . TRBV7-9 CASSSYRGKGDIQYF
TRBJ2-7 . TRBV5-6 CASSRAPTYEQYF
TRBJ2-3 once TRBV7-9 CASSPGLAVTDTQYF
TRBJ2-3 . TRBV5-4 CASSLDSLVADTQYF
TRBJ1-4 once TRBV9 CASSGSTTGVNEKLFF
TRBJ2-3 . TRBV29-1 CSPPGTSALPSTDTQYF
TRBJ1-6 few TRBV7-2 CASSLTFQSDSPLHF
TRBJ1-2 many TRBV29-1 CSVEEDYTGQGRRGYTF
TRBJ1-1 . TRBV18 CASSTIRGTEAFF
TRBJ2-5 . TRBV10-3 CAISPIRGTSTSLQETQYF
TRBJ1-2 . TRBV14 CASSQDSRSGYTF
TRBJ2-7 . TRBV27 CASRTGGPYEQYF
TRBJ1-3 many TRBV6-6 CASSLGSGSGNTIYF
TRBJ2-7 . TRBV19 CASSKVGHYEQYF
TRBJ2-3 . TRBV4-1 CASSRPGQGATDTQYF
TRBJ1-2 . TRBV19 CASRLTAGYGYTF
TRBJ2-2 . TRBV6-5 CASSRAGGGTGELFF
TRBJ2-7 . TRBV7-8 CASIPGTGGSYEQYF
TRBJ1-5 . TRBV6-6 CASRADQPQHF
TRBJ1-2 few TRBV18 CASSPDLDGYTF
TRBJ2-3 . TRBV5-1 CASSLGASDTQYF
TRBJ1-5 . TRBV19 CASSGTGATQPQHF
TRBJ1-2 . TRBV6-1 CASNDRGRNYGYTF
TRBJ1-4 . TRBV6-5 CASRGVRANEKLFF
TRBJ2-1 many TRBV12-5 CASGSPTHNSGFF
TRBJ2-4 . TRBV30 CAWRGSRTQNIQYF
TRBJ1-4 . TRBV2 CASSESGAVGVMEKLFF
TRBJ2-7 . TRBV27 CASSLEGGTSGPGTFEQYF
TRBJ2-2 . TRBV19 CAMTEPNTGELFF
TRBJ2-5 . TRBV28 CASNSGQETQYF
TRBJ1-5 . TRBV28 CASSSGQGNQPQHF
TRBJ2-3 . TRBV7-3 CASSFPSDTQYF
TRBJ2-1 . TRBV2 CASRRGASNNEQFF
TRBJ2-2 . TRBV19 CASRAGQNTGELFF